This TCR beta chain was recovered during a study of cytomegalovirus exposure and HLA in healthy donors. Findings and caveats of the study: Later, TCR association rates were found to vary by HLA locus, highest for DRB1 and lowest for HLA-C. A missense variant in DCLRE1C was later tied to TCR beta V- and J-gene trimming.

Each donor's status was that of a healthy bone marrow donor. The germline gives CDR1 SGHVS, CDR2 FQNEAQ. The CDR3 runs 12 residues. The V gene lost 5 bases and the J gene lost 3 bases, with 7 bases spanning the gap. PCR involved 60 Vbeta and 13 Jbeta primers. Repertoires were generated with immunoSEQ multiplex PCR, while TCRdb's copy carries only in-frame clones and drops some. The repertoire consists of about 200,000 clones, with 70% to 90% occurring once and the leading ten covering around 0.3%. In the case of this clone: Its target is not known.

The sequence was collected from a woman between 25 and 40 years old in good health and CMV-seronegative. This chain links TRBV7-8 with TRBJ2-5; tentative D call: TRBD2 (6 bases). Sequenced material: PBMCs. CDR3: CASSPGEETQYF. DNA for the CDR3: TGTGCCAGCAGCCCGGGGGAAGAGACCCAGTACTTC.